The next 17 T cell receptor beta chains were all read from a single sample in a study of human T cells and chemical hapten exposure. Sample time point: pre-sensitization, week 0. Treatment in this sample: therapeutic diphenylcyclopropenone sensitization with weekly scalp DPC. TCRdb re-called the RACE reads with MiXCR, one entry per CDR3 protein. Altogether about 53,000 distinct CDR3 sequences are present, roughly 9.8% being singletons, with the ten largest covering roughly 9.1%. The sample in question was whole blood, obtained in connection with sensitization to the hapten diphenylcyclopropenone (DPC). These TCRs come from a man aged 40-55 years with alopecia areata. Some clones in this sample may be carry-over from other donors' samples.

The CDR3 reads CASSQQAGGPGLGEQFF. The CDR3 nucleotides are TGTGCCAGCAGCCAGCAGGCGGGAGGGCCCGGGCTTGGGGAGCAGTTCTTC. The chain uses TRBV3-1 and TRBJ2-1; TRBD2 matches 9 bases. This CDR3 region has 17 residues. The germline CDR1 and CDR2 sequences are LGHDT and YNNKEL (reference sequence). The V and J ends lost 3 bases and 10 bases, in that order; junction bases with no gene match: 16.

The V call is TRBV6-5, the J call TRBJ2-1; 7 bases map to TRBD1. This CDR3 spans 17 amino acids. The J segment lost 0 bases and the V segment lost 6 bases, leaving 11 bases of the junction unmatched. Germline assignment: CDR1 MNHEY and CDR2 SVGAGI. In nucleotides, the CDR3 is TGTGCCAGCAGCCGTCCGACAGGGCCCTTCTCCTACAATGAGCAGTTCTTC. It codes for CASSRPTGPFSYNEQFF.

The rearrangement uses TRBV28 and TRBJ2-7, with D possibly being TRBD1 or TRBD2 (5 bases each). Per germline, CDR1 MDHEN and CDR2 SYDVKM. Trimming took off 5 bases at V and 1 base at J, with 12 bases between the two ends. CDR3 length equals 14 residues. CDR3 protein: CASSIRGRSYEQYF. The DNA for the CDR3 is TGTGCCAGCAGTATTCGGGGCAGATCCTACGAGCAGTACTTC.

Many counts were recorded for this clonotype. V usage is TRBV29-1 and J usage is TRBJ2-3; maybe TRBD2 (6 bases). This CDR3 contains 16 residues. CDR1 SQVTM and CDR2 ANQGSEA come from the germline V gene. V shed 3 bases and J shed 3 bases, with 19 bases lying between them. The CDR3 spells CSVDALRAGRTDTQYF. The CDR3 DNA is TGCAGCGTTGATGCCCTCAGGGCTGGGAGGACAGATACGCAGTATTTT.

This clonotype appeared many times. The chain carries TRBV18 and TRBJ2-1, with a possible D match to TRBD1 (7 bases). Per the germline V gene, CDR1 is KGHSH and CDR2 is LQKENI. V lost 3 bases and J lost 2, with 14 bases in between. This CDR3 comprises 16 residues. The CDR3 region is CASSPQGGVAYNEQFF. The CDR3 nucleotides read TGTGCCAGCTCACCTCAGGGGGGAGTCGCCTACAATGAGCAGTTCTTC.

This clonotype was counted a single time. This chain uses TRBV20-1 with TRBJ2-3; maybe TRBD1 (5 bases). Germline-derived CDR1 and CDR2 are DFQATT and SNEGSKA (reference sequence). The CDR3 contains 14 residues. Trimming removed 0 bases from V and 2 bases from J, with 9 bases in between. The CDR3 DNA reads as TGCAGTGCTAGAGATCAGGGTATCACAGATACGCAGTATTTT. This sequence encodes CSARDQGITDTQYF.

This chain links TRBV7-6 with TRBJ2-1; 10 nucleotides agree with TRBD2. The CDR3 is 15 amino acids. CDR1 and CDR2 from the germline V gene are SGHVS and FNYEAQ. The V gene end was trimmed by 1 base and the J gene end by 5 bases; junction bases not matched to a gene: 2. CDR3 coding DNA: TGTGCCAGCAGCTTAGAAGCGGGAGGGAACAATGAGCAGTTCTTC. Its protein is CASSLEAGGNNEQFF.

Many counts were recorded for this clonotype. This chain connects TRBV15 to TRBJ2-2; D is possibly TRBD2 (5 bases). This CDR3 is 18 amino acids long. With 0 bases removed from V and 1 base from J, the gap between germline ends came to 15 bases. Germline CDR1 LNHNV, CDR2 YYDKDF (reference sequence). CDR3 sequence (DNA): TGTGCCACCAGCAGAGATCGCGGAGGTGCAGGGAACACCGGGGAGCTGTTTTTT. It specifies CATSRDRGGAGNTGELFF.

At least ten counts were recorded for this clonotype. The V gene is TRBV5-1, the J gene TRBJ2-3; possibly TRBD1 or TRBD2 for D (5 bases each). The CDR3 loop spans 14 amino acids. The germline V gene has CDR1 SGHRS and CDR2 YFSETQ. The V gene lost 4 bases and the J gene lost 0 bases, with 9 bases spanning the gap. The CDR3 protein is CASSMGPSTDTQYF. The CDR3 DNA is TGCGCCAGCAGCATGGGACCTAGCACAGATACGCAGTATTTT.

This clonotype was seen a handful of times. The chain is built from TRBV7-9 and TRBJ2-3; D gene uncertain. CDR1 and CDR2 (germline): SEHNR, FQNEAQ (reference sequence). CDR3 length: 13 amino acids. V dropped 1 base and J dropped 2 bases, with 4 bases sitting between them. The CDR3 sequence: CASSLDFTDTQYF. CDR3 bases: TGTGCCAGCAGCTTAGATTTCACAGATACGCAGTATTTT.

This clonotype was found many times. CDR3 coding DNA: TGTGCCAGCAGCCAAGATGTGGGATCCACCGGGGAGCTGTTTTTT. Protein product: CASSQDVGSTGELFF. This chain uses TRBV4-2 with TRBJ2-2; D call uncertain. The CDR3 covers 15 residues. CDR1 is LGHNA and CDR2 is YNFKEQ in the germline V gene. The V and J ends lost 0 bases and 4 bases respectively, with 9 bases between them.

This clonotype was seen repeatedly, ten times or more. This rearrangement joins TRBV28 to TRBJ1-5; 7 bases are a match to TRBD1. The ends lost 6 bases at V and 3 bases at J; junction bases unmatched: 2. Germline V lookup: CDR1 MDHEN, CDR2 SYDVKM. This CDR3 has 13 residues. CDR3 in amino acids: CASRDRDNQPQHF. The CDR3 DNA sequence: TGTGCCAGCAGAGACAGGGACAATCAGCCCCAGCATTTT.

This clonotype appeared many times. V is TRBV7-3 and J is TRBJ2-5; D gene ambiguous. Trimming removed 5 bases at V and 0 bases at J, with 7 bases between. CDR1 and CDR2 from the germline V gene are SGHTA and FQGTGA. This CDR3 comprises 13 residues. CDR3 sequence (DNA): TGTGCCAGCAGCGCCGGGTACCAAGAGACCCAGTACTTC. Translated: CASSAGYQETQYF.

The sample holds a few counts of this clonotype. J is TRBJ2-5 and V is TRBV2; D is unresolved. CDR1 SNHLY and CDR2 FYNNEI come from the germline V gene. The CDR3 contains 11 residues. Trimming pared 5 bases from V and 2 bases from J, leaving 3 bases between. The CDR3 here is CASSQQETQYF. The CDR3 nucleotides are TGTGCCAGCAGTCAGCAAGAGACCCAGTACTTC. Using reference TRBV2 and TRBJ2-5 for the parts outside the CDR3, the full variable domain is EPEVTQTPSHQVTQMGQEVILRCVPISNHLYFYWYRQILGQKVEFLVSFYNNEISEKSEIFDDQFSVERPDGSNFTLKIRSTKLEDSAMYFCASSQQETQYFGPGTRLLVL.

This clonotype has just a few counts. The V and J genes are TRBV28 and TRBJ1-5; no reliable D call. The CDR3 sequence is 13 residues long. CDR1 is MDHEN and CDR2 is SYDVKM in the germline V gene. The V gene lost 3 bases and the J gene lost 1 base, with 4 bases spanning the gap. The CDR3 sequence: CASSLYSNQPQHF. Here the CDR3 DNA reads TGTGCCAGCAGTTTGTACAGCAATCAGCCCCAGCATTTT.

This clonotype turned up a few times. V gene TRBV30 combines with J gene TRBJ2-3, with 12 bases lining up with TRBD2. This CDR3 region has 18 residues. Per germline, CDR1 GTSNPN and CDR2 SVGIG (reference sequence). V gave up 1 base and J gave up 1 base; unmatched junction bases: 9. The CDR3 loop is CAWSGTSGRRWGTDTQYF. The CDR3 region has the DNA TGTGCCTGGAGTGGAACTAGCGGGAGGCGCTGGGGCACAGATACGCAGTATTTT.

The CDR3: CASSLEGGREKLFF. DNA of the CDR3: TGTGCCAGCAGCTTGGAGGGAGGGCGTGAAAAACTGTTTTTT. This chain uses TRBV5-5 with TRBJ1-4; D is unresolved. Trimming left V 0 bases short and J 7 bases short, with 10 bases between. Germline V gives CDR1 SGHKS, CDR2 YYEKEE (reference sequence). This CDR3 has 14 residues.